This TCR beta chain was recorded in a study of identical twins. This clonotype was found many times. V lost 5 bases, J lost 7 bases, and 6 bases lay in between. The length of the CDR3 is 11 residues. CDR1 SEHNR and CDR2 FQNEAQ come from the germline V gene (reference sequence). Each CDR3 protein is one row after TCRdb ran MiXCR on the 5' RACE reads. This sample has about 200,000 distinct CDR3 sequences, with 10% to 13% found just once. The chain has TRBV7-9 and TRBJ2-1; D unresolved. The sequenced sample consisted of memory T cells sorted from blood. This receptor was taken from a man aged 45-65 years in good health. The CDR3: CASSLRNEQFF. The DNA of the CDR3 is TGTGCCAGCAGCCTCCGAAATGAGCAGTTCTTC.